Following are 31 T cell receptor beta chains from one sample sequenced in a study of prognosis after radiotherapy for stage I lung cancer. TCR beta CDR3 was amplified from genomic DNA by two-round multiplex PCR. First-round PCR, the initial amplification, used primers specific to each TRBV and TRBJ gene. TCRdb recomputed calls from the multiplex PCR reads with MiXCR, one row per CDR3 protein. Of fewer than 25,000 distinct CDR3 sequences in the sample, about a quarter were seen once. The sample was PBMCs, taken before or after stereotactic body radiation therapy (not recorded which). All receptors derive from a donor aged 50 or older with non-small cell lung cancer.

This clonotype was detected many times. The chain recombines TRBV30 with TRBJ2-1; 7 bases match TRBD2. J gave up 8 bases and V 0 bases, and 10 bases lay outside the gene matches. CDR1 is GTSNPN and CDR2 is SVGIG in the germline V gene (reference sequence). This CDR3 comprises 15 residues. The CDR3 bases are TGTGCCTGGAGTGTTGGGGAGGGCCTCAGGGATGAGCAGTTCTTC. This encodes CAWSVGEGLRDEQFF.

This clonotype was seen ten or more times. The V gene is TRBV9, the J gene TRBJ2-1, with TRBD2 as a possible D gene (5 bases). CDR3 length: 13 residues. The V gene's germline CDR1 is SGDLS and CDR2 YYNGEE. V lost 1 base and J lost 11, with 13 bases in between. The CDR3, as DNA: TGTGCCAGCAGCGTAAAACTAGATAGTAAGCAGTTCTTC. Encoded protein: CASSVKLDSKQFF.

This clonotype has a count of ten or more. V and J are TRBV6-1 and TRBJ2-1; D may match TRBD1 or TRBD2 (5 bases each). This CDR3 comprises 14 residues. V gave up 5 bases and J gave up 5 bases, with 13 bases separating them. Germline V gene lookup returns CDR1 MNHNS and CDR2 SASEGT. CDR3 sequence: CASSKRGPHNEQFF. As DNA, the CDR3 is TGTGCCAGCAGTAAACGGGGCCCCCACAATGAGCAGTTCTTC.

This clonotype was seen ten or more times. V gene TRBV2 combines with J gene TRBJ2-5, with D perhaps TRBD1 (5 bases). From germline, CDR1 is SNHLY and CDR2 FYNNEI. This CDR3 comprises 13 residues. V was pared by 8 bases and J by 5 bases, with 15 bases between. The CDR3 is CASGRAPGETQYF. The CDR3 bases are TGTGCCAGCGGCAGGGCCCCGGGTGAGACCCAGTACTTC.

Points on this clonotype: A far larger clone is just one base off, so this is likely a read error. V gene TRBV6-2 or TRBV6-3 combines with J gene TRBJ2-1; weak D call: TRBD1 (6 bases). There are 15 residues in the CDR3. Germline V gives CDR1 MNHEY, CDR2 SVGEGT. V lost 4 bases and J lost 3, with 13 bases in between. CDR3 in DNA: TGTGCCAGCAGTTCACAGGGATTACTCTACAATGAGCAGTTCTTC. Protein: CASSSQGLLYNEQFF.

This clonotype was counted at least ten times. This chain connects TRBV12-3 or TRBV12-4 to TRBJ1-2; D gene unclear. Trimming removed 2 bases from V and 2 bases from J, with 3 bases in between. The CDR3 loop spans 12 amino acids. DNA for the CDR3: TGTGCCAGCAGTTTAACCAACTATGGCTACACCTTC. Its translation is CASSLTNYGYTF.

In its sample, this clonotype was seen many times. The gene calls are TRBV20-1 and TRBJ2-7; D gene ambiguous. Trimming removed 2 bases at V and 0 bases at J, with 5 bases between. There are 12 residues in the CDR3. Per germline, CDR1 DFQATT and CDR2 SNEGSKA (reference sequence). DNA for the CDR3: TGCAGTGCTAGAAGCGCCTCCTACGAGCAGTACTTC. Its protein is CSARSASYEQYF.

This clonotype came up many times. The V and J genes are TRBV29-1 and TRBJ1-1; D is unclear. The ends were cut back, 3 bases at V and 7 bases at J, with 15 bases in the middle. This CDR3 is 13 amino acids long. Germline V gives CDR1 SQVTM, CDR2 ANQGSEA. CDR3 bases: TGCAGCGTTGATATCTGGGGAGAAGGTGAAGCTTTCTTT. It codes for CSVDIWGEGEAFF. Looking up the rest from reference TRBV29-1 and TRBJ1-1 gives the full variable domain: SAVISQKPSRDICQRGTSLTIQCQVDSQVTMMFWYRQQPGQSLTLIATANQGSEATYESGFVIDKFPISRPNLTFSTLTVSNMSPEDSSIYLCSVDIWGEGEAFFGQGTRLTVV.

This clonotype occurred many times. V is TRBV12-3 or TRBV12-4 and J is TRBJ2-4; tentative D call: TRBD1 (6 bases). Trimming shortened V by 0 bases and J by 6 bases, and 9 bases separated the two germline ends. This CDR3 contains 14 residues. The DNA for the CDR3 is TGTGCCAGCAGTTTAGCTCAGGGGATAAACATTCAGTACTTC. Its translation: CASSLAQGINIQYF.

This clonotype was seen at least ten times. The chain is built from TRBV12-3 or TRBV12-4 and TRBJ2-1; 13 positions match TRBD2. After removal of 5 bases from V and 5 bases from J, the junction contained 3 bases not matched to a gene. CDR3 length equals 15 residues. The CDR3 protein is CASSRTSGSHNEQFF. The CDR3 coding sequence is TGTGCCAGCAGTCGGACTAGCGGGAGCCACAATGAGCAGTTCTTC.

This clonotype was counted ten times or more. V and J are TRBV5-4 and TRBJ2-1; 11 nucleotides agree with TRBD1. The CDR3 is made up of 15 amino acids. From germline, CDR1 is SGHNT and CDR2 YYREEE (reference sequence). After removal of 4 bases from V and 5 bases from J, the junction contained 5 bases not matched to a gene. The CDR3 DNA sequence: TGTGCCAGCAGCGTGGGACAGGGGGGCCACAATGAGCAGTTCTTC. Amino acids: CASSVGQGGHNEQFF.

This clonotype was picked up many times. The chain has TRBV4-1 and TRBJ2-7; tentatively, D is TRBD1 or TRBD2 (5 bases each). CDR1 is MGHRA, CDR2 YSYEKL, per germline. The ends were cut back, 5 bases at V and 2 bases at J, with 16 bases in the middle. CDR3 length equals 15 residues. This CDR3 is CASSRNPRDPYEQYF. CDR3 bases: TGCGCCAGCAGCAGGAATCCCAGGGACCCCTACGAGCAGTACTTC.

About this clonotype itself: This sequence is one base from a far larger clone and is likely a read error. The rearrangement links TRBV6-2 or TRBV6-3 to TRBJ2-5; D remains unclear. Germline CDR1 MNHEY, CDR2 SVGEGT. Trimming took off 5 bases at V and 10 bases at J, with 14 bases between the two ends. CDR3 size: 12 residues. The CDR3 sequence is CASSTPLWIQYF. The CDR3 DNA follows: TGTGCCAGCAGTACTCCCCTTTGGATCCAGTACTTC.

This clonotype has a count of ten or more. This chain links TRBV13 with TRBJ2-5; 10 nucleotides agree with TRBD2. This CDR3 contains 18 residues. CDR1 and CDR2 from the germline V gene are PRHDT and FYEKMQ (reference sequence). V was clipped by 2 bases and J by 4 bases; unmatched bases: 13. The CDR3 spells CASSLRSSGSDVRETQYF. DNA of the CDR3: TGTGCCAGCAGCTTAAGGTCTAGCGGGAGTGATGTGAGAGAGACCCAGTACTTC.

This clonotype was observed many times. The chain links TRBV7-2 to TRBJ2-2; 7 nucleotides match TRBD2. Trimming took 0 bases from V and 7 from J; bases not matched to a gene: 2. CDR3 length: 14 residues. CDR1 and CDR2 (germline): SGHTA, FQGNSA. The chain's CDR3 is CASSLAREHGELFF. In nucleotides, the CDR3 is TGTGCCAGCAGCTTAGCGCGGGAGCACGGGGAGCTGTTTTTT.

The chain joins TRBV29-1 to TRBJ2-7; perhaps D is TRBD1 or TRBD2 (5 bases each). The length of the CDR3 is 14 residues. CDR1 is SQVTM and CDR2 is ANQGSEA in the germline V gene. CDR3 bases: TGCATCGTACCCGGGGCAAGCAACTCCTACGAGCAGTACTTC. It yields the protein CIVPGASNSYEQYF.

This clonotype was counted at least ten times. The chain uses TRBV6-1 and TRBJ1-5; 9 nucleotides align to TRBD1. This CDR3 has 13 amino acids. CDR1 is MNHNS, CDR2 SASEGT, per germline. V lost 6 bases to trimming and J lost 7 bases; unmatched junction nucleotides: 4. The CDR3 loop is CASRGQGGQPQHF. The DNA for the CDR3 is TGTGCCAGCAGGGGACAGGGCGGGCAGCCCCAGCATTTT.

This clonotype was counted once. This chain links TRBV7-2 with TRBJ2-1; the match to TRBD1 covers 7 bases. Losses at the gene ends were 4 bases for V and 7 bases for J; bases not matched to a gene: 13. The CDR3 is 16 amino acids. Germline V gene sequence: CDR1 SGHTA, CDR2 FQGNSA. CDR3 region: CASSSSRGGRGNEQFF. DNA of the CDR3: TGTGCCAGCAGCTCAAGTCGTGGGGGCAGGGGGAATGAGCAGTTCTTC.

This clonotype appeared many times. This chain's CDR3 is CASSINQGSYQPQHF. CDR3 nucleotide sequence: TGTGCCAGCAGCATAAACCAGGGGAGCTATCAGCCCCAGCATTTT. The genes are TRBV28 and TRBJ1-5; TRBD1 is a possible D gene (6 bases). Germline V gene lookup returns CDR1 MDHEN and CDR2 SYDVKM. The V end lost 6 bases, the J end lost 5 bases, and 17 bases lay between the germline ends. The CDR3 extends over 15 amino acids. Based on the CDR3 plus reference TRBV28 and TRBJ1-5, the full variable domain is DVKVTQSSRYLVKRTGEKVFLECVQDMDHENMFWYRQDPGLGLRLIYFSYDVKMKEKGDIPEGYSVSREKKERFSLILESASTNQTSMYLCASSINQGSYQPQHFGDGTRLSIL.

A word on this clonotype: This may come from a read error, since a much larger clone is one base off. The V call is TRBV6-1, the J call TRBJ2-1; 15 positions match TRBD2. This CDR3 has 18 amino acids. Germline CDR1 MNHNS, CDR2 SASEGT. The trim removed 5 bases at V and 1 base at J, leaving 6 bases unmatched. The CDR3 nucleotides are TGTGCCAGCAGTCTTCGCGGGACTAGCGGGAGGTCCTACAATGAGCAGTTCTTC. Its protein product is CASSLRGTSGRSYNEQFF.

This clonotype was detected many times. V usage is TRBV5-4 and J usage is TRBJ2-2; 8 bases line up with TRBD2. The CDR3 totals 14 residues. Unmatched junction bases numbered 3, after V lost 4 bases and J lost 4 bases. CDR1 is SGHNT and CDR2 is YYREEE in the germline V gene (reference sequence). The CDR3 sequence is CASSPGTSTGELFF. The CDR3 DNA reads TGTGCCAGCAGCCCTGGGACTAGCACCGGGGAGCTGTTTTTT.

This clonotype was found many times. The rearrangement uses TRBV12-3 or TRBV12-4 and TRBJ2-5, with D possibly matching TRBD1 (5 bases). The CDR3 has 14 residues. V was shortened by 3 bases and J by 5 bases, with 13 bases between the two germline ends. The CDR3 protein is CASSLVQGPETQYF. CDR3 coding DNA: TGTGCCAGCAGTTTGGTCCAGGGCCCGGAGACCCAGTACTTC.

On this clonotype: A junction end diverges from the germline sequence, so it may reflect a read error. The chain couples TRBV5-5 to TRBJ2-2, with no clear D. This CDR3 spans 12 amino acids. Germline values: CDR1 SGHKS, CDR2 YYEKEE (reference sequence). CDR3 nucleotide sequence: TGTGCCAGCAGATTGAGCACCGGAGAGCTGTTTTTT. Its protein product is CASRLSTGELFF. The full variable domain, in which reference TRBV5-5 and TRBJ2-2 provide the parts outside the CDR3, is DAGVTQSPTHLIKTRGQQVTLRCSPISGHKSVSWYQQVLGQGPQFIFQYYEKEERGRGNFPDRFSARQFPNYSSELNVNALLLGDSALYLCASRLSTGELFFGEGSRLTVL.

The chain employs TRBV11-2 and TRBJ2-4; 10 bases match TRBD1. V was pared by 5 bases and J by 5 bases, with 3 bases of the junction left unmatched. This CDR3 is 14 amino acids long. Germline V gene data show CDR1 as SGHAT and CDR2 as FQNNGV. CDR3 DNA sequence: TGTGCCAGCAGCCCCGGGACAGGGGAAAACATTCAGTACTTC. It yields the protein CASSPGTGENIQYF.

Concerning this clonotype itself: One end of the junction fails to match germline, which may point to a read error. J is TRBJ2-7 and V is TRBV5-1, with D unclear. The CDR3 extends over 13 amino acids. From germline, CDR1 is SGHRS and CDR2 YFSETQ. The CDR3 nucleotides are TGCGCCAGCAGCAAGTGGGCAACCTACGAGAAGTACTTC. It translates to CASSKWATYEKYF.

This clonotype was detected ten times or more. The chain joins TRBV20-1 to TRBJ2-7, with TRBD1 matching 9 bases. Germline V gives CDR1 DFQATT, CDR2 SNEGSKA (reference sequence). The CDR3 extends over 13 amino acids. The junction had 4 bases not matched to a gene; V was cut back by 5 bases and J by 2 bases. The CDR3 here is CSAAQGATYEQYF. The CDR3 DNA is TGCAGTGCTGCACAGGGGGCAACCTACGAGCAGTACTTC.

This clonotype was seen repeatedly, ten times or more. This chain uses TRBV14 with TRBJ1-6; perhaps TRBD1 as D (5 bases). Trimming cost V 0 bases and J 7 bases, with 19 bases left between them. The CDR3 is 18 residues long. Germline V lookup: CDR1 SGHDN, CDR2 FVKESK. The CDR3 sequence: CASSQDEDILGTNSPLHF. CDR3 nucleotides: TGTGCCAGCAGCCAAGATGAGGACATTTTAGGCACCAATTCACCCCTCCACTTT.

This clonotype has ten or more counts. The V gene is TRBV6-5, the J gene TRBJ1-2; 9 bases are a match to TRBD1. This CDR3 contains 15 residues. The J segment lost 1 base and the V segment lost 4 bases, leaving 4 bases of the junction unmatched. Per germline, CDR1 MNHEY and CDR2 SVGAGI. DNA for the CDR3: TGTGCCAGCAGTTTTGACAGGGGGAATAACTATGGCTACACCTTC. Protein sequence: CASSFDRGNNYGYTF.

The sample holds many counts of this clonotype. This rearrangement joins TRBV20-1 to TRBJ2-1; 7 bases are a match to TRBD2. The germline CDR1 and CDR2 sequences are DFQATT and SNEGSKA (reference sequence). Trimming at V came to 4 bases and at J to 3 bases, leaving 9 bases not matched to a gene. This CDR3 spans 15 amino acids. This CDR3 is CSATLGAGNYNEQFF. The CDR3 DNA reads TGCAGTGCTACCCTTGGAGCGGGGAACTACAATGAGCAGTTCTTC.

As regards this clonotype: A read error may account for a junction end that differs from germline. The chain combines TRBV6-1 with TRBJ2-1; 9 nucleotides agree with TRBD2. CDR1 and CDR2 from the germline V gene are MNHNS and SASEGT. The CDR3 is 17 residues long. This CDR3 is CASSIGLAGPSYNEEFF. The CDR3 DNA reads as TGTGCGAGCAGCATCGGGCTAGCGGGACCCTCCTACAATGAGGAGTTCTTC.

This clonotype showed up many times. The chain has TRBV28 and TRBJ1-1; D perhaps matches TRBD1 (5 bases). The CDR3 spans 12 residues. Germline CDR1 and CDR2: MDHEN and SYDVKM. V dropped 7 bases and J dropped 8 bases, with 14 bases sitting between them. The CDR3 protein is CASTSGYGEAFF. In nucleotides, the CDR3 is TGTGCCAGCACATCAGGGTATGGGGAAGCTTTCTTT.